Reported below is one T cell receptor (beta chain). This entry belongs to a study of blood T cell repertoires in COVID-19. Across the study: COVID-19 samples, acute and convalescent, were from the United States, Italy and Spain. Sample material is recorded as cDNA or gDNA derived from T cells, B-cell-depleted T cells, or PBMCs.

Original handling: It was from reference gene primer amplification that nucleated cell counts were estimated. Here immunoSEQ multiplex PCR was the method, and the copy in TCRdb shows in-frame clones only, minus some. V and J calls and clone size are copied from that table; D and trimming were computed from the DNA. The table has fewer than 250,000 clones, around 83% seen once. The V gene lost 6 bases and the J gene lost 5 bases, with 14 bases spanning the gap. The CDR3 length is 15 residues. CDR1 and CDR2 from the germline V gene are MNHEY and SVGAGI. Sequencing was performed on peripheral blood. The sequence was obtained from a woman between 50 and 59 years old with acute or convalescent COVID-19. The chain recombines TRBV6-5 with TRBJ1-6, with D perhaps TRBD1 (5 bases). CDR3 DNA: TGTGCCAGCAGGGTGGGGCCCGTCCATAATTCACCCCTCCACTTT. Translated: CASRVGPVHNSPLHF.